This TCR beta chain was recorded in a study of OX40 agonist ivuxolimab in advanced cancers. Study-level background: Dose-escalation cases comprised hepatocellular carcinoma, melanoma, renal cell or head and neck cancer. A male proportion of approximately 83% was recorded, with mean age around 55 years and range about 20 to 79.

Regarding this clone: Its antigen is still unknown.

Germline CDR1 is MGHRA and CDR2 is YSYEKL. The J segment lost 7 bases and the V segment lost 5 bases, leaving 27 bases of the junction unmatched. The CDR3 contains 20 residues. The repertoire was sequenced with immunoSEQ multiplex PCR; TCRdb's copy has only in-frame clones and lacks some. The sample shows about 83,000 clones, about 90% of them seen only once. Overall study findings and caveats: Researchers did not establish what antigens the expanded peripheral T cells target.

The sequence came from an adult with an advanced solid tumor such as melanoma, head and neck, liver or kidney cancer. The rearrangement joins TRBV4-1 to TRBJ2-5; 8 bases map to TRBD1. The material was CD4+ or CD8+ T cells sorted from blood, obtained in a trial of the OX40 agonist ivuxolimab. The CDR3 DNA is TGCGCCAGCAGCTCCCGGGGTGGGTCAGGGGGCGATCAGAGGGTATGGACCCAGTACTTC. This codes for CASSSRGGSGGDQRVWTQYF.